The 14 T cell receptor beta chains presented below share a single source sample, sequenced in a study of blood T cell repertoires in COVID-19. Assay: immunoSEQ multiplex PCR; the TCRdb copy retains only in-frame clones and omits some. This table has 200,000 to 250,000 clones, 86% appearing once. The source material was peripheral blood. The receptors were gathered from a woman aged 80 or older with COVID-19, enrolled during active disease.

The V gene is TRBV11-3, the J gene TRBJ1-4; 11 bases are a match to TRBD1. J gave up 8 bases and V 5 bases, and 7 bases lay outside the gene matches. The CDR3 sequence is 15 residues long. Germline V gene lookup returns CDR1 SGHNT and CDR2 YENEEA. CDR3 amino acids: CASSGRDRGLEKLFF. The CDR3, as DNA: TGTGCCAGCAGCGGAAGGGACAGGGGGTTGGAAAAACTGTTTTTT. The full variable domain, in which reference TRBV11-3 and TRBJ1-4 provide the parts outside the CDR3, is EAGVVQSPRYKIIEKKQPVAFWCNPISGHNTLYWYLQNLGQGPELLIRYENEEAVDDSQLPKDRFSAERLKGVDSTLKIQPAELGDSAVYLCASSGRDRGLEKLFFGSGTQLSVL.

This chain uses TRBV28 with TRBJ1-2; maybe TRBD1 (6 bases). The CDR3 is 15 residues long. V was clipped by 2 bases and J by 3 bases, with 13 bases between them. From germline, CDR1 is MDHEN and CDR2 SYDVKM. CDR3 loop: CASSLGGGGDYGYTF. The DNA for the CDR3 is TGTGCCAGCAGTTTAGGTGGAGGGGGGGACTATGGCTACACCTTC.

V is TRBV9 and J is TRBJ2-2, with D unresolved. The length of the CDR3 is 15 residues. V lost 0 bases and J lost 2, with 8 bases in between. Germline loops: CDR1 SGDLS, CDR2 YYNGEE. CDR3 bases: TGTGCCAGCAGCGTAGGAGCCTTAAACACCGGGGAGCTGTTTTTT. It codes for CASSVGALNTGELFF. The whole variable domain, remainder taken from reference TRBV9 and TRBJ2-2, is DSGVTQTPKHLITATGQRVTLRCSPRSGDLSVYWYQQSLDQGLQFLIQYYNGEERAKGNILERFSAQQFPDLHSELNLSSLELGDSALYFCASSVGALNTGELFFGEGSRLTVL.

This clone was counted once. This chain joins TRBV28 and TRBJ2-7, with 8 bases fitting TRBD1. The CDR3 is 17 amino acids. J lost 3 bases, V lost 6 bases, and 16 bases had no gene match. The germline V gene encodes CDR1 MDHEN and CDR2 SYDVKM. This CDR3 reads CASSLRGPGTGSYEQYF. For the CDR3, the DNA is TGTGCCAGCAGCTTAAGGGGGCCCGGGACAGGTAGCTACGAGCAGTACTTC.

This chain uses TRBV14 with TRBJ2-2; TRBD2 aligns across 7 bases. Looked up from germline, CDR1 is SGHDN and CDR2 is FVKESK. The CDR3 contains 16 residues. With 2 bases clipped from V and 1 base from J, the junction kept 4 bases outside the gene matches. The CDR3 coding sequence is TGTGCCAGCAGCCAACGAACGGGGGGGAACACCGGGGAGCTGTTTTTT. Its translation is CASSQRTGGNTGELFF.

This clone was detected only once. The chain has TRBV11-2 and TRBJ1-1, with 7 positions matching TRBD1. The junction had 15 bases not matched to a gene; V was cut back by 5 bases and J by 0 bases. Germline CDR1 and CDR2: SGHAT and FQNNGV. This CDR3 has 18 residues. In DNA, the CDR3 is TGTGCCAGCAGCCCGTTACGACAGGGCAACAGCATGAACACTGAAGCTTTCTTT. Protein sequence: CASSPLRQGNSMNTEAFF.

V gene TRBV27 combines with J gene TRBJ2-1; TRBD2 agrees at 10 bases. Germline V gene lookup returns CDR1 MNHEY and CDR2 SMNVEV (reference sequence). The CDR3 is made up of 15 amino acids. Trimming at V came to 2 bases and at J to 6 bases, leaving 4 bases not matched to a gene. The CDR3 sequence is CASSLGGTSANEQFF. In DNA form, the CDR3 reads TGTGCCAGCAGTTTAGGCGGGACTAGCGCCAATGAGCAGTTCTTC.

The rearrangement joins TRBV28 to TRBJ1-2; perhaps TRBD1 as D (5 bases). CDR1 is MDHEN and CDR2 is SYDVKM in the germline V gene. The CDR3 length is 14 residues. The V gene lost 2 bases and the J gene lost 3 bases, with 10 bases spanning the gap. CDR3 amino acids: CASSLRQPYYGYTF. DNA of the CDR3: TGTGCCAGCAGTTTAAGACAGCCTTACTATGGCTACACCTTC.

The CDR3 DNA sequence: TGTGCCAGCAGTTCCGTTCTAGCTGGAGAGACCCAGTACTTC. Protein sequence: CASSSVLAGETQYF. V and J are TRBV27 and TRBJ2-5; D may be TRBD2 (5 bases). V lost 4 bases and J 4 bases, leaving 13 bases between the germline ends. This CDR3 has 14 amino acids. Germline values: CDR1 MNHEY, CDR2 SMNVEV (reference sequence).

J is TRBJ1-2 and V is TRBV6-1, with D perhaps matching TRBD1 (5 bases). The germline V gene has CDR1 MNHNS and CDR2 SASEGT. Between the trimmed V and J ends, which lost 8 bases and 8 bases, there was a span of 12 bases. The CDR3 has 11 amino acids. The CDR3 loop is CASGGVVGYTF. DNA of the CDR3: TGTGCCAGCGGGGGGGTTGTAGGCTACACCTTC.

This sequence joins TRBV5-5 and TRBJ2-1, with 9 positions matching TRBD2. The CDR3 contains 16 residues. Germline V gene lookup returns CDR1 SGHKS and CDR2 YYEKEE (reference sequence). Losses at the gene ends were 5 bases for V and 4 bases for J; bases not matched to a gene: 10. The CDR3 spells CASRPAGSGGYNEQFF. The CDR3 DNA sequence: TGTGCCAGCAGACCGGCCGGTAGCGGGGGATACAATGAGCAGTTCTTC. The whole variable domain, filled in from reference TRBV5-5 and TRBJ2-1, reads DAGVTQSPTHLIKTRGQQVTLRCSPISGHKSVSWYQQVLGQGPQFIFQYYEKEERGRGNFPDRFSARQFPNYSSELNVNALLLGDSALYLCASRPAGSGGYNEQFFGPGTRLTVL.

This sequence joins TRBV11-2 and TRBJ2-1; 7 bases are a match to TRBD2. J lost 14 bases, V lost 2 bases, and 3 bases had no gene match. The CDR3 length is 11 residues. Germline V gene data show CDR1 as SGHAT and CDR2 as FQNNGV. This CDR3 is CASSLQGGEFF. The CDR3 DNA follows: TGTGCCAGCAGCTTACAGGGAGGGGAGTTCTTC. The full variable domain, rest sourced from reference TRBV11-2 and TRBJ2-1, is EAGVAQSPRYKIIEKRQSVAFWCNPISGHATLYWYQQILGQGPKLLIQFQNNGVVDDSQLPKDRFSAERLKGVDSTLKIQPAKLEDSAVYLCASSLQGGEFFGPGTRLTVL.

The chain is built from TRBV6-6 and TRBJ1-2, with TRBD1 identical over 9 bases. Germline CDR1 is MNHNY and CDR2 is SVGAGI (reference sequence). V shed 3 bases, J shed 13 bases, and the junction held 12 bases outside the gene matches. The CDR3 consists of 14 residues. This chain's CDR3 is CASSYPGQGPHVTF. CDR3 coding DNA: TGTGCCAGCAGTTATCCTGGACAGGGGCCGCATGTCACCTTC.

This clone is a singleton in its sample. This chain joins TRBV5-6 and TRBJ1-1; possibly TRBD1 for D (6 bases). Germline V gene lookup returns CDR1 SGHDT and CDR2 YYEEEE. The CDR3 is made up of 16 amino acids. Trimming removed 4 bases from V and 4 bases from J, with 20 bases in between. This CDR3 is CASSEGVFLGITEAFF. The CDR3 DNA sequence: TGTGCCAGCAGCGAGGGGGTCTTCTTGGGTATCACTGAAGCTTTCTTT.